The present entry profiles one T cell receptor (beta chain) with its context. Its matching antigen is unknown. Peripheral blood and lesional scalp punch biopsies came from alopecia areata patients. This entry comes from a study of CD8+ T cells in alopecia areata. Study-level information: Tofacitinib was taken orally by treated patients, and the dose was 5 to 10 mg twice daily. For 6 to 18 months, tofacitinib was taken, and 6 months off drug followed. Findings and limits, study-wide: More clonal than normal scalp was lesional scalp, particularly alopecia totalis/universalis.

This CDR3 contains 15 residues. The germline V and J ends were trimmed by 0 bases and 5 bases, with 14 bases remaining between them. Germline CDR1 is LNHNV and CDR2 is YYDKDF (reference sequence). After isolation, RNA underwent reverse transcription to generate cDNA as the sequencing template. Data came from immunoSEQ multiplex PCR; TCRdb stores just in-frame clones and leaves some out. The sample has about 180,000 clones, around 60% seen once. The source was CD4+ T cells sorted from blood, collected at week 0. The genes are TRBV15 and TRBJ2-7; D unresolved. The sequence was obtained from a human donor with alopecia areata. CDR3: CATSRDQARTNEQYF. The CDR3 DNA sequence: TGTGCCACCAGCAGAGATCAGGCCAGGACCAACGAGCAGTACTTC.